Below, one T cell receptor (beta chain) is given with its context. The sample comes from a study of blood T cell repertoires in COVID-19. In the original processing: Estimation of nucleated cell counts relied on the amplification of reference gene primers. The table came from immunoSEQ multiplex PCR; TCRdb's copy has only in-frame clones and leaves some out. The D gene and trimming were derived from the DNA, and the V and J assignments and clone size from that table. The sample records 130,000 to 150,000 clones, 87% being singletons. This TCR came from a woman between 50 and 59 years old with acute or convalescent COVID-19. The specimen was peripheral blood.

CDR3 nucleotides: TGTGCCAGCAGTTACACAGGGGGAAACACCATATATTTT. The encoded protein is CASSYTGGNTIYF. This sequence joins TRBV6-6 and TRBJ1-3; possibly TRBD1 for D (6 bases). The germline CDR1 and CDR2 sequences are MNHNY and SVGAGI (reference sequence). The CDR3 loop spans 13 amino acids. V lost 2 bases to trimming and J lost 4 bases, with 6 bases between them.